This T cell receptor beta chain was recovered during a study of CD8 T cells in Susac syndrome. Reverse transcription of roughly 0.45 to 1 ug RNA used random hexamers. TCRdb analysed the immunoSEQ multiplex PCR reads with MiXCR anew, one entry per CDR3 protein. The top ten clones hold more than 0.25% of a sample with approximately 110,000 distinct CDR3 sequences, just over 90% of them seen once. The V gene's germline CDR1 is SGHRS and CDR2 YFSETQ. With 0 bases removed from V and 4 bases from J, the gap between germline ends came to 13 bases. The CDR3 loop spans 15 amino acids. V is TRBV5-1 and J is TRBJ1-1; TRBD1 is a possible D gene (6 bases). The receptor was derived from a human donor with multiple sclerosis. Sequencing input: CD8+ T cells from PBMCs. The CDR3 DNA follows: TGCGCCAGCAGCTTGGAACTTACAGGGAGCACTGAAGCTTTCTTT. It translates to CASSLELTGSTEAFF.